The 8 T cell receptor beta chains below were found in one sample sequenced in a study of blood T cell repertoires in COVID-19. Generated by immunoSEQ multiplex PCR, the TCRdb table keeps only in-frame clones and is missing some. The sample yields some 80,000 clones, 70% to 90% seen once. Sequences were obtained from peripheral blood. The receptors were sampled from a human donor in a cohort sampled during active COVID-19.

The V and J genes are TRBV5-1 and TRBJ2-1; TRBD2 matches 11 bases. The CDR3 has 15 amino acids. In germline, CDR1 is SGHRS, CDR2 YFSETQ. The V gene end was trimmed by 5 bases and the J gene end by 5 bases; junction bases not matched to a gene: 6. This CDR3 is CASRSSGRDNNEQFF. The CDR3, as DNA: TGCGCCAGCAGGAGTAGCGGGAGGGACAACAATGAGCAGTTCTTC.

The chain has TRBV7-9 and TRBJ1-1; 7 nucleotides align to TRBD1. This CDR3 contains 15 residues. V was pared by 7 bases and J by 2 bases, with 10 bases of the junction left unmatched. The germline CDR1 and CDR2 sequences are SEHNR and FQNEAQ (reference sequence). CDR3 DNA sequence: TGTGCCAGCAACCCGCAGGGGGTGGGAAACACTGAAGCTTTCTTT. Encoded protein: CASNPQGVGNTEAFF.

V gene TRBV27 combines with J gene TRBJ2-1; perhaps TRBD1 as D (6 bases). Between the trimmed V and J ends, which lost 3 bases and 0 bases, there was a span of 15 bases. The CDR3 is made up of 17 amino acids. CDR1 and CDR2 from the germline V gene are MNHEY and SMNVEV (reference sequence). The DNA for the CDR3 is TGTGCCAGCAGTTTTGGACAGTTCTTTAGCTCCTACAATGAGCAGTTCTTC. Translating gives CASSFGQFFSSYNEQFF.

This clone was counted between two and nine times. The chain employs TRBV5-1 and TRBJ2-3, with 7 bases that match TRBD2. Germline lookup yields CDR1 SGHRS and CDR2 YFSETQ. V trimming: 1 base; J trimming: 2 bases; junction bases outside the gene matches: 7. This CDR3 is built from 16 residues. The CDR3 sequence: CASSLREAGVTDTQYF. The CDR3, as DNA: TGCGCCAGCAGCTTGCGGGAGGCGGGAGTCACAGATACGCAGTATTTT.

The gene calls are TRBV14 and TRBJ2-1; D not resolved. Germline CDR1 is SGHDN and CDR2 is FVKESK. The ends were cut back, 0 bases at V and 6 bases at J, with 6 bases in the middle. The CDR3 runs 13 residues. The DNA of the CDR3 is TGTGCCAGCAGCCAAGATCTCGTCAATGAGCAGTTCTTC. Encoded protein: CASSQDLVNEQFF.

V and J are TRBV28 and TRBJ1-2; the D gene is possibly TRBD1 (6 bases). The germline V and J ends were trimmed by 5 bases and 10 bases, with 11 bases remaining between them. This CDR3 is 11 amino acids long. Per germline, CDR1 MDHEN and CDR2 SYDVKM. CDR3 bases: TGTGCCAGCAGTAAAACAGGGAACTACACCTTC. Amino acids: CASSKTGNYTF.

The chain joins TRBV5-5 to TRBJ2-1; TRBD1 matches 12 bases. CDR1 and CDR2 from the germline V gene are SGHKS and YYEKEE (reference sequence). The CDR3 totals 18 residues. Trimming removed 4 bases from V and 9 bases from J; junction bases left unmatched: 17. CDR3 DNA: TGTGCCAGCAGCCCGGCCCGGGACAGGGGGCCGACCGGTGTTGAGCAGTTCTTC. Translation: CASSPARDRGPTGVEQFF.

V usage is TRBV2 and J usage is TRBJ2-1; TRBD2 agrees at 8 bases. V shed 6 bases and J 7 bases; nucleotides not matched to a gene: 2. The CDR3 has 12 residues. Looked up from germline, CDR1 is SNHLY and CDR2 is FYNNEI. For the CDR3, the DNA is TGTGCCAGCAGCCGACTAGCGAATGAGCAGTTCTTC. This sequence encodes CASSRLANEQFF. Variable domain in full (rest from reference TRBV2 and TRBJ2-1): EPEVTQTPSHQVTQMGQEVILRCVPISNHLYFYWYRQILGQKVEFLVSFYNNEISEKSEIFDDQFSVERPDGSNFTLKIRSTKLEDSAMYFCASSRLANEQFFGPGTRLTVL.